These 17 T cell receptor beta chains originate from one sample sequenced in a study of T cells after yellow fever vaccination. One entry per CDR3 protein results from TCRdb running MiXCR on the 5' RACE reads. This repertoire shows around 300,000 distinct CDR3 sequences, 3.5% to 4.5% found once; its top ten account for approximately 20%. The sample here was PBMCs, taken 15 days after the yellow fever booster vaccination. These receptors were collected from a man younger than 35 who received the YFV17D yellow fever vaccine.

This clonotype was found a few times. The rearrangement links TRBV4-1 to TRBJ1-1; D gene uncertain. Germline values: CDR1 MGHRA, CDR2 YSYEKL. The V end was cut by 1 base, the J end by 5 bases, with 8 bases between. CDR3 length: 13 residues. The CDR3 loop is CASSQGRTTEAFF. The CDR3 DNA reads as TGCGCCAGCAGCCAAGGGCGAACGACTGAAGCTTTCTTT.

The sample holds a few counts of this clonotype. The chain employs TRBV3-1 and TRBJ1-2; TRBD1 agrees at 8 bases. The germline V gene encodes CDR1 LGHDT and CDR2 YNNKEL (reference sequence). The V gene end was trimmed by 5 bases and the J gene end by 8 bases; junction bases not matched to a gene: 7. The length of the CDR3 is 13 residues. CDR3 coding DNA: TGTGCCAGCAGCTGGGGACAGGATAGCGGCTACACCTTC. This encodes CASSWGQDSGYTF.

In this sample, this clonotype turned up many times. V usage is TRBV7-2 and J usage is TRBJ2-1; 9 bases are shared with TRBD2. CDR3 length equals 15 residues. Germline loops: CDR1 SGHTA, CDR2 FQGNSA. The J segment lost 5 bases and the V segment lost 2 bases, leaving 4 bases of the junction unmatched. CDR3 loop: CASSLMAGGNNEQFF. Here the CDR3 DNA reads TGTGCCAGCAGCTTAATGGCGGGGGGGAACAATGAGCAGTTCTTC.

This clonotype has a count of ten or more. The J gene is TRBJ1-5, the V gene TRBV6-6, with D perhaps matching TRBD1 (6 bases). Germline CDR1 MNHNY, CDR2 SVGAGI (reference sequence). The CDR3 sequence is 16 residues long. Trimming took off 2 bases at V and 7 bases at J, with 18 bases between the two ends. The CDR3, as DNA: TGTGCCAGCAGTTACCAAGGGGGGCAGGCGGGGCAGCCCCAGCATTTT. Encoded protein: CASSYQGGQAGQPQHF.

Many counts were recorded for this clonotype. The rearrangement links TRBV11-2 to TRBJ2-7; D uncertain. This CDR3 is 11 amino acids long. Trimming took 3 bases from V and 5 from J, leaving 5 bases between them. Germline V gives CDR1 SGHAT, CDR2 FQNNGV. The CDR3 reads CASSFGNEQYF. In DNA, the CDR3 is TGTGCCAGCAGCTTTGGCAACGAGCAGTACTTC.

The chain is built from TRBV6-5 and TRBJ2-3, with D maybe TRBD2 (5 bases). CDR3 size: 13 residues. Deletions cut 0 bases from V and 13 bases from J, with 14 bases between. Germline values: CDR1 MNHEY, CDR2 SVGAGI. The CDR3 DNA reads as TGTGCCAGCAGTTACTCGAGCGGTTCCTCCGAGTATTTT. This translates into CASSYSSGSSEYF.

In this sample, this clonotype turned up many times. V is TRBV10-3 and J is TRBJ2-2; D not certain. The ends were cut back, 7 bases at V and 0 bases at J, with 12 bases in the middle. Per the germline V gene, CDR1 is ENHRY and CDR2 is SYGVKD. CDR3 length: 15 amino acids. The CDR3 DNA reads as TGTGCCATCAACTCTATTTCAGCGAACACCGGGGAGCTGTTTTTT. It specifies CAINSISANTGELFF.

This chain joins TRBV7-2 and TRBJ2-1, with 8 nucleotides matching TRBD1. This CDR3 has 15 residues. Germline lookup yields CDR1 SGHTA and CDR2 FQGNSA. The junction had 4 bases not matched to a gene; V was cut back by 2 bases and J by 4 bases. In DNA, the CDR3 is TGTGCCAGCAGCTTACAGGGGGCGGGGTACAATGAGCAGTTCTTC. Residues: CASSLQGAGYNEQFF.

The sample holds many counts of this clonotype. The chain couples TRBV12-3 or TRBV12-4 to TRBJ2-5; 10 bases match TRBD1. V trimming: 3 bases; J trimming: 2 bases; junction bases outside the gene matches: 15. CDR3 length: 19 residues. This chain's CDR3 is CASSFLGGGQGLKQETQYF. The CDR3 region has the DNA TGTGCCAGCAGTTTTCTCGGGGGGGGACAGGGGCTCAAACAAGAGACCCAGTACTTC.

There are many counts of this clonotype. The genes are TRBV20-1 and TRBJ1-1; TRBD1 matches at 9 bases. Germline CDR1 reads DFQATT; CDR2 reads SNEGSKA (reference sequence). There are 13 residues in the CDR3. Unmatched junction bases numbered 4, after V lost 3 bases and J lost 5 bases. CDR3 residues: CSASRQGGTEAFF. CDR3 coding DNA: TGCAGTGCTAGCCGACAGGGGGGGACTGAAGCTTTCTTT.

This clonotype has only a few counts. The V gene is TRBV27, the J gene TRBJ1-1, with a weak D call TRBD1 (6 bases). The CDR3 contains 14 residues. Germline values: CDR1 MNHEY, CDR2 SMNVEV (reference sequence). With 5 bases removed from V and 3 bases from J, the gap between germline ends came to 13 bases. DNA for the CDR3: TGTGCCAGCAGTGCCCCCGGGGGCTACACTGAAGCTTTCTTT. It encodes CASSAPGGYTEAFF.

This chain uses TRBV4-1 with TRBJ1-5; perhaps TRBD1 as D (6 bases). Germline values: CDR1 MGHRA, CDR2 YSYEKL. The CDR3 spans 13 residues. Trimming cost V 4 bases and J 9 bases, with 13 bases left between them. The CDR3: CASSPEGGRPQHF. CDR3 nucleotide sequence: TGCGCCAGCAGCCCGGAGGGGGGACGGCCCCAGCATTTT.

This clonotype was recorded at least ten times. The chain couples TRBV7-2 to TRBJ2-5, with 13 positions matching TRBD2. Trimming removed 2 bases from V and 0 bases from J; junction bases left unmatched: 6. CDR3 size: 18 residues. Germline loops: CDR1 SGHTA, CDR2 FQGNSA. This CDR3 reads CASSLRTSGGPYQETQYF. CDR3 in DNA: TGTGCCAGCAGCTTAAGGACTAGCGGGGGCCCGTACCAAGAGACCCAGTACTTC.

V and J are TRBV25-1 and TRBJ1-2; TRBD1 matches at 10 bases. The CDR3 runs 16 residues. V shed 4 bases, J shed 4 bases, and the junction held 9 bases outside the gene matches. Germline V gene data show CDR1 as MGHDK and CDR2 as SYGVNS. The CDR3 nucleotides read TGTGCCAGCAGTGTATCCGGGACAGGGGTTGGCTATGGCTACACCTTC. Its protein is CASSVSGTGVGYGYTF.

This clonotype has more than one count but fewer than ten. The chain carries TRBV10-3 and TRBJ1-1; unclear D gene. Germline-derived CDR1 and CDR2 are ENHRY and SYGVKD. V was shortened by 3 bases and J by 4 bases, with 12 bases between the two germline ends. The CDR3 is 14 residues long. DNA for the CDR3: TGTGCCATCAGTGACGTCAGACTAGGCACTGAAGCTTTCTTT. Residues: CAISDVRLGTEAFF.

The chain uses TRBV5-6 and TRBJ2-5; D gene unclear. V was shortened by 2 bases and J by 1 base, with 12 bases between the two germline ends. CDR3 length: 15 amino acids. CDR1 and CDR2 from the germline V gene are SGHDT and YYEEEE. The DNA of the CDR3 is TGTGCCAGCAGCTTTGGCCCGACCTTCCAAGAGACCCAGTACTTC. Its translation is CASSFGPTFQETQYF.

This clonotype was seen repeatedly, ten times or more. The chain is built from TRBV25-1 and TRBJ2-2; 10 bases are a match to TRBD1. Trimming at V came to 8 bases and at J to 3 bases, leaving 6 bases not matched to a gene. This CDR3 is built from 15 residues. The germline CDR1 and CDR2 sequences are MGHDK and SYGVNS. CDR3 in DNA: TGTGCCAGCGCAGCCGGGACAGGGGACACCGGGGAGCTGTTTTTT. Encoded protein: CASAAGTGDTGELFF.